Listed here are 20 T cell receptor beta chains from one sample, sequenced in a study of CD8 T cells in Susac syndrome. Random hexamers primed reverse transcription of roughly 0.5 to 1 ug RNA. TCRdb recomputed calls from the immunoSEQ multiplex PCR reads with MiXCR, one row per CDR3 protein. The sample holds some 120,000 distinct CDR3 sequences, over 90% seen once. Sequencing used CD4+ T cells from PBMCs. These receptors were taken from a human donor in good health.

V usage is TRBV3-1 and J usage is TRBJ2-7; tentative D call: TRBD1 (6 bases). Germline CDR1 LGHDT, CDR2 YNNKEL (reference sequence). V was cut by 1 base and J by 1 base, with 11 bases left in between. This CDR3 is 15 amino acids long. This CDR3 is CASSQVPGQSYEQYF. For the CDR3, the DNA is TGTGCCAGCAGCCAAGTCCCCGGACAGTCCTACGAGCAGTACTTC.

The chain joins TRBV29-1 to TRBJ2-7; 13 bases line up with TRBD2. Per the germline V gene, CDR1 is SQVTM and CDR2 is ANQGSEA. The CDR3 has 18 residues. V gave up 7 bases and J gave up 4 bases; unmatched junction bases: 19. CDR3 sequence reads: CSAGGGLAGSGSSYEQYF. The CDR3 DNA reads TGCAGCGCCGGAGGGGGACTAGCGGGATCTGGATCTAGTTACGAGCAGTACTTC.

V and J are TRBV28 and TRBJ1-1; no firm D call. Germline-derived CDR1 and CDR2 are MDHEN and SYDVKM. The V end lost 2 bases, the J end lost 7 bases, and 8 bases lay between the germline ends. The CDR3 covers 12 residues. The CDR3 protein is CASSLRVGEAFF. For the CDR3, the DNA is TGTGCCAGCAGTTTAAGAGTAGGTGAAGCTTTCTTT.

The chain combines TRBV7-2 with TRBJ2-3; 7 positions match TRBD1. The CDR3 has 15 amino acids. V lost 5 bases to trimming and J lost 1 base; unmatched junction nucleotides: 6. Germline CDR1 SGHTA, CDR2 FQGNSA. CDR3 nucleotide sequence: TGTGCCAGCAGCCCGCAGGGACAGCGCACAGATACGCAGTATTTT. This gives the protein CASSPQGQRTDTQYF.

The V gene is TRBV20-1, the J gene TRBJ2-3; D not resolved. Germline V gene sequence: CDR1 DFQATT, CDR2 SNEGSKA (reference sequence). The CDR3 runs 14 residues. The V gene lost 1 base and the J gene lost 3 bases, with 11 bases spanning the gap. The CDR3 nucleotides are TGCAGTGCTAGAGTTGGCGGAGTTACAGATACGCAGTATTTT. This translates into CSARVGGVTDTQYF.

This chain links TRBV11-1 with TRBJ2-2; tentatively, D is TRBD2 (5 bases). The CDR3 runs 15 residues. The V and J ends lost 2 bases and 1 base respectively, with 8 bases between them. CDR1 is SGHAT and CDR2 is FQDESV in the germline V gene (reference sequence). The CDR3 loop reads CASSLLAGNTGELFF. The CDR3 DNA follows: TGTGCCAGCAGCTTACTAGCAGGGAACACCGGGGAGCTGTTTTTT. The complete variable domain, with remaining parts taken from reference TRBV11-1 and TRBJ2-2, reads EAEVAQSPRYKITEKSQAVAFWCDPISGHATLYWYRQILGQGPELLVQFQDESVVDDSQLPKDRFSAERLKGVDSTLKIQPAELGDSAMYLCASSLLAGNTGELFFGEGSRLTVL.

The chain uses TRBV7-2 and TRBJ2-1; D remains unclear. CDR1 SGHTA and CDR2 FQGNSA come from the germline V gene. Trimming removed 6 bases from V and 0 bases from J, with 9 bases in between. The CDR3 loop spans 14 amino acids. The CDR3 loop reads CASRGRSSYNEQFF. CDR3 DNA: TGTGCCAGCAGAGGGCGGAGCTCCTACAATGAGCAGTTCTTC.

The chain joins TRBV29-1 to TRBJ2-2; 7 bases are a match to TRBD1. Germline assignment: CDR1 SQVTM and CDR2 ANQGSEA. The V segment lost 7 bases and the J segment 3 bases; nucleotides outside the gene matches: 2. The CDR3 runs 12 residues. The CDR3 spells CSAQGDTGELFF. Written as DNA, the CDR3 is TGCAGCGCTCAGGGGGACACCGGGGAGCTGTTTTTT.

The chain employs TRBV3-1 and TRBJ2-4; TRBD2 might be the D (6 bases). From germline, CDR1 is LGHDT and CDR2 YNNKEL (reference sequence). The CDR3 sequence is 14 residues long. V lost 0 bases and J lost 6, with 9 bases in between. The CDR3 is CASSQDGGTNIQYF. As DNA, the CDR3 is TGTGCCAGCAGCCAAGACGGGGGAACAAACATTCAGTACTTC. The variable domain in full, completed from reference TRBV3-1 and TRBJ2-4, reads DTAVSQTPKYLVTQMGNDKSIKCEQNLGHDTMYWYKQDSKKFLKIMFSYNNKELIINETVPNRFSPKSPDKAHLNLHINSLELGDSAVYFCASSQDGGTNIQYFGAGTRLSVL.

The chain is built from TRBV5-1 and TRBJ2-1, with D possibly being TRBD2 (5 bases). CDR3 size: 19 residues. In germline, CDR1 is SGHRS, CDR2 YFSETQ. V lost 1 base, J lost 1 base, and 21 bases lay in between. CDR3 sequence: CASSLRDYSLQTSYNEQFF. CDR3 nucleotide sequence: TGCGCCAGCAGCTTGCGAGACTACTCCCTACAGACTTCCTACAATGAGCAGTTCTTC.

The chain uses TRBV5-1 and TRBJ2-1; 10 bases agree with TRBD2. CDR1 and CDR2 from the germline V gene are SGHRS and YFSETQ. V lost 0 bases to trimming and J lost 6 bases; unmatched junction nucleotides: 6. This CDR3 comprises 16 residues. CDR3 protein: CASSLARASGSNEQFF. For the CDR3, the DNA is TGCGCCAGCAGCTTGGCCAGGGCTAGCGGGAGCAATGAGCAGTTCTTC.

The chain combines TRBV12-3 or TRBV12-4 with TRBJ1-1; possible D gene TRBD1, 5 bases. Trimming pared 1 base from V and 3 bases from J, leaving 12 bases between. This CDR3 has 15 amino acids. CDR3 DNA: TGTGCCAGCAGTTTAGAAGGGACGGGGGACACTGAAGCTTTCTTT. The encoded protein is CASSLEGTGDTEAFF.

The CDR3 DNA reads as TGCAGCGTTTCGACGGCGCTCACTGAAGCTTTCTTT. Protein: CSVSTALTEAFF. The chain joins TRBV29-1 to TRBJ1-1; D is ambiguous. V lost 5 bases and J lost 4, with 11 bases in between. The CDR3 totals 12 residues. The germline V gene has CDR1 SQVTM and CDR2 ANQGSEA.

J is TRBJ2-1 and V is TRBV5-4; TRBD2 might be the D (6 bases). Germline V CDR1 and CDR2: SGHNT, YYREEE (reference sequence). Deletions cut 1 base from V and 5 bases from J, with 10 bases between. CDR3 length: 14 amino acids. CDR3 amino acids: CASSLPGVDNEQFF. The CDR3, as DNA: TGTGCCAGCAGCTTGCCGGGAGTGGACAATGAGCAGTTCTTC.

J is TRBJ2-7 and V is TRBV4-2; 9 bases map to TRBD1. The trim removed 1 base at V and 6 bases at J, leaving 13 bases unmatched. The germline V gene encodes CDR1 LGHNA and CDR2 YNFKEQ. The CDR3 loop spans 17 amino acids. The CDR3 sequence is CASSQVRTGGGLGEQYF. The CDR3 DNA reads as TGTGCCAGCAGCCAAGTCCGAACAGGGGGCGGTTTAGGCGAGCAGTACTTC.

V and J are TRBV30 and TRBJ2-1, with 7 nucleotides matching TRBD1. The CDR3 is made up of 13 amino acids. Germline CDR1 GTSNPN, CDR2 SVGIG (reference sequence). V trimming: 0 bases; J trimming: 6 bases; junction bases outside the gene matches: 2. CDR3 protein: CAWSVGQFNEQFF. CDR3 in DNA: TGTGCCTGGAGTGTGGGACAGTTCAATGAGCAGTTCTTC. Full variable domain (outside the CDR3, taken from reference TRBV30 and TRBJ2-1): SQTIHQWPATLVQPVGSPLSLECTVEGTSNPNLYWYRQAAGRGLQLLFYSVGIGQISSEVPQNLSASRPQDRQFILSSKKLLLSDSGFYLCAWSVGQFNEQFFGPGTRLTVL.

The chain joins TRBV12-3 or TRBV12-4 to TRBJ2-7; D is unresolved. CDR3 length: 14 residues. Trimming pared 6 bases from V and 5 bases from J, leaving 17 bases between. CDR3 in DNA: TGTGCCAGCAGCCTCCCGGCTCAGGCAAACGAGCAGTACTTC. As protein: CASSLPAQANEQYF.

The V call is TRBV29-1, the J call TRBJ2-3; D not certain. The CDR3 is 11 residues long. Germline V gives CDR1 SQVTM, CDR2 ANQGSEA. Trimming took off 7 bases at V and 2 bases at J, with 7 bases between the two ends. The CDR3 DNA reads TGCAGCGGACGGTCCACAGATACGCAGTATTTT. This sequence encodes CSGRSTDTQYF.

CDR3: CSVAHREETQYF. The CDR3 DNA reads TGCAGCGTCGCGCACAGGGAAGAGACCCAGTACTTC. V is TRBV29-1 and J is TRBJ2-5, with a weak D call TRBD1 (6 bases). The V end lost 6 bases, the J end lost 3 bases, and 11 bases lay between the germline ends. Germline V gene sequence: CDR1 SQVTM, CDR2 ANQGSEA. CDR3 length: 12 amino acids.

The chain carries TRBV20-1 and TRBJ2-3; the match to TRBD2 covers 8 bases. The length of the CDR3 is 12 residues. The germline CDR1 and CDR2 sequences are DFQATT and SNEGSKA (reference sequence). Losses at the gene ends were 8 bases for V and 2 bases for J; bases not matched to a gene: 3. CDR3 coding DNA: TGCAGTCCCGGGAGGGCCACAGATACGCAGTATTTT. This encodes CSPGRATDTQYF.